One T cell receptor beta chain is described in this entry. Its specificity is unknown. Data came from immunoSEQ multiplex PCR; TCRdb stores just in-frame clones and leaves some out. The repertoire consists of over 75,000 clones, with about 81% occurring once and the leading ten covering approximately 2.1%. Time point specified: after dendritic cell vaccination, including at tumor progression/relapse. The data were obtained in a study of glioma-infiltrating T cells after dendritic cell vaccination. Trimming stripped 11 bases from V and 5 bases from J, with 24 bases between. This CDR3 region has 15 residues. Germline values: CDR1 SEHNR, CDR2 FQNEAQ (reference sequence). General observations from the study: TCR clonality showed no direct relationship with survival.

This rearrangement joins TRBV7-9 to TRBJ1-2, with unresolved D. The TCR was taken from a human donor with glioblastoma. The source material was blood, sampled after dendritic cell vaccination. The CDR3 loop is CAWSEEGLTAYGYTF. CDR3 DNA sequence: TGTGCCTGGTCGGAGGAAGGTCTGACTGCGTATGGCTACACCTTC.